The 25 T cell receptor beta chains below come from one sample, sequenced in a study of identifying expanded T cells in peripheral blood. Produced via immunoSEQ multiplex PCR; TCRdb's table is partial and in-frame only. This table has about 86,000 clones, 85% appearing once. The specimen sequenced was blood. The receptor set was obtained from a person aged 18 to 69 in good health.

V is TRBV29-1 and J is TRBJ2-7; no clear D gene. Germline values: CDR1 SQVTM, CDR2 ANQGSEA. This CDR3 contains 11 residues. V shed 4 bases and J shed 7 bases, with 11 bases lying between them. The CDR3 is CSVATYGEQYF. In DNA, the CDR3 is TGCAGCGTTGCCACCTATGGGGAGCAGTACTTC.

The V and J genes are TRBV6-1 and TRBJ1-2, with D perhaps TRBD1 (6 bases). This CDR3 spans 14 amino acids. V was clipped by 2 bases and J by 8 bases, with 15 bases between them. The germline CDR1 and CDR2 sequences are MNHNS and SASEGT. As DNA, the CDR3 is TGTGCCAGCAGTGAACACGGCAGGGGAAGCGGCTACACCTTC. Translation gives CASSEHGRGSGYTF.

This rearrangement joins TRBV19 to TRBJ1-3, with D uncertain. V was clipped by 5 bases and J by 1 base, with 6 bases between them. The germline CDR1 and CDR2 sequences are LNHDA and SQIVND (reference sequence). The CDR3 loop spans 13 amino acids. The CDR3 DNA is TGTGCCAGTAGTGACATTTCTGGAAACACCATATATTTT. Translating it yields CASSDISGNTIYF.

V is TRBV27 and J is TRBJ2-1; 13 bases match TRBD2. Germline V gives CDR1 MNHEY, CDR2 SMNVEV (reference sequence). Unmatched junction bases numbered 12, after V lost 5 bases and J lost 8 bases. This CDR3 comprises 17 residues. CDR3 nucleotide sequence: TGTGCCAGCAGTGCCTCTCTCACTAGCGGGGGGGCGCATGAGCAGTTCTTC. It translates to CASSASLTSGGAHEQFF.

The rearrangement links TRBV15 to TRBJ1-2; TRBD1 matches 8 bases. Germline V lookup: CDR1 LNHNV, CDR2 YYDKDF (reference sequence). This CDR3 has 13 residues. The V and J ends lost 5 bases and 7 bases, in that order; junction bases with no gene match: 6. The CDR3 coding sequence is TGTGCCACCAGCTCCCGGACAGGGAGTGGCTACACCTTC. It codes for CATSSRTGSGYTF.

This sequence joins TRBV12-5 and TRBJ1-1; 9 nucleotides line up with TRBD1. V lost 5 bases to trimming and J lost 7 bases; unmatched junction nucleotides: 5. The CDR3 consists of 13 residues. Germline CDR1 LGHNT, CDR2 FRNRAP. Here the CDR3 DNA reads TGTGCTAGTGGTACGGGGACAGGGAGTGAAGCTTTCTTT. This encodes CASGTGTGSEAFF. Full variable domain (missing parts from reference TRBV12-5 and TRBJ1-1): DARVTQTPRHKVTEMGQEVTMRCQPILGHNTVFWYRQTMMQGLELLAYFRNRAPLDDSGMPKDRFSAEMPDATLATLKIQPSEPRDSAVYFCASGTGTGSEAFFGQGTRLTVV.

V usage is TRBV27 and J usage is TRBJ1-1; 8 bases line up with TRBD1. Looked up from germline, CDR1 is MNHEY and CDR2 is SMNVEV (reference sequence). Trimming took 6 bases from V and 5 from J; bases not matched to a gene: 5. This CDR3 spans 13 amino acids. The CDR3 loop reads CASRGQGRTEAFF. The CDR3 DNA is TGTGCCAGCAGAGGACAGGGTAGGACTGAAGCTTTCTTT.

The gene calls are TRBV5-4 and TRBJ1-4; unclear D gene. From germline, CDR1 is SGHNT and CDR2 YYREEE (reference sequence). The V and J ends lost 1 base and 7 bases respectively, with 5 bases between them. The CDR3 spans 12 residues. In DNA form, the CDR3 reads TGTGCCAGCAGCTTGCAGAGTGAAAAACTGTTTTTT. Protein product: CASSLQSEKLFF. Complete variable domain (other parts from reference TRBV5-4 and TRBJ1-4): ETGVTQSPTHLIKTRGQQVTLRCSSQSGHNTVSWYQQALGQGPQFIFQYYREEENGRGNFPPRFSGLQFPNYSSELNVNALELDDSALYLCASSLQSEKLFFGSGTQLSVL.

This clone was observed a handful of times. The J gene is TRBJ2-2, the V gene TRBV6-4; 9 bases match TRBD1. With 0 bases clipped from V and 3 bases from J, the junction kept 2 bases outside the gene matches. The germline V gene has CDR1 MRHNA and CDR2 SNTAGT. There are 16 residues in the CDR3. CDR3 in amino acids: CASSDSRDRDTGELFF. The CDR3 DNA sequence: TGTGCCAGCAGTGACTCCCGGGACAGGGACACCGGGGAGCTGTTTTTT.

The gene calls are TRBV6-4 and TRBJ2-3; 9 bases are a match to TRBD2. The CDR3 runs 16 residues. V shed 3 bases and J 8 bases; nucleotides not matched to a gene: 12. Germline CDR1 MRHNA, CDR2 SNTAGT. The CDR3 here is CASSEGTSSGVSTQYF. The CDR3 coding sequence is TGTGCCAGCAGTGAAGGGACTAGCTCTGGAGTATCTACGCAGTATTTT.

The CDR3 is CASSSRVYSPLHF. CDR3 DNA sequence: TGTGCCAGCAGCTCCAGGGTATATTCACCCCTCCACTTT. The chain joins TRBV5-5 to TRBJ1-6; TRBD1 is a possible D gene (5 bases). Deletions cut 3 bases from V and 8 bases from J, with 9 bases between. Germline CDR1 SGHKS, CDR2 YYEKEE (reference sequence). The length of the CDR3 is 13 residues.

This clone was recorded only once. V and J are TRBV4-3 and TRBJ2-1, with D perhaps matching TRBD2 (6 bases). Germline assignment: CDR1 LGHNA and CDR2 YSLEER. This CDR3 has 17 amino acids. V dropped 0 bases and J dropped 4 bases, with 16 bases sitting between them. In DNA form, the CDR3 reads TGCGCCAGCAGCCAAGAGGTCCGCGCGGGGCCTTACAATGAGCAGTTCTTC. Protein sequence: CASSQEVRAGPYNEQFF.

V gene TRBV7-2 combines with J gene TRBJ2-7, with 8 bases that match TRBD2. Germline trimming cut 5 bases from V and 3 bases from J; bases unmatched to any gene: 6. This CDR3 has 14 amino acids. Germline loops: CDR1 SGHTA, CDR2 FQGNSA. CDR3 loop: CASSPDSGGYEQYF. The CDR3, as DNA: TGTGCCAGCAGCCCGGACAGCGGGGGCTACGAGCAGTACTTC. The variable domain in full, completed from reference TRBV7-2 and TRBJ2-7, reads GAGVSQSPSNKVTEKGKDVELRCDPISGHTALYWYRQSLGQGLEFLIYFQGNSAPDKSGLPSDRFSAERTGGSVSTLTIQRTQQEDSAVYLCASSPDSGGYEQYFGPGTRLTVT.

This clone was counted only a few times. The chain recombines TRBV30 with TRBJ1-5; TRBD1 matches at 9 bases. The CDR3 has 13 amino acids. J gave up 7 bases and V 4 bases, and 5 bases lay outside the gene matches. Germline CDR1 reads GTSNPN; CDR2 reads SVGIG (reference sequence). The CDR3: CAWNRGLLQPQHF. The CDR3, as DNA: TGTGCCTGGAACAGGGGGCTTTTACAGCCCCAGCATTTT.

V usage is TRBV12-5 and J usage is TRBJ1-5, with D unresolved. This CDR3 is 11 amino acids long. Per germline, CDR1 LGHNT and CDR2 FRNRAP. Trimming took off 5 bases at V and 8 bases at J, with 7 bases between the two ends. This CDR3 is CASGQSEPQHF. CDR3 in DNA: TGTGCTAGTGGTCAGTCTGAGCCCCAGCATTTT.

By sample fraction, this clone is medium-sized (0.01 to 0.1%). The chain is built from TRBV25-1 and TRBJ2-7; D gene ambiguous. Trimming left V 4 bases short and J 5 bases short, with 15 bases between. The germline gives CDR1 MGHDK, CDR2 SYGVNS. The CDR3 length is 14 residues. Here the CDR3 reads CASSALLGIDEQYF. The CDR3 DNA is TGTGCCAGCAGTGCACTCCTCGGAATAGACGAGCAGTACTTC.

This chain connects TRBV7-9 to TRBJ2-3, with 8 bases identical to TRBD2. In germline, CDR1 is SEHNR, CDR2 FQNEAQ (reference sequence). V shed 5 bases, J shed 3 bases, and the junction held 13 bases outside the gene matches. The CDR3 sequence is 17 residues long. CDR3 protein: CASSQERKLAATDTQYF. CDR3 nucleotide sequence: TGTGCCAGCAGCCAGGAGAGGAAACTAGCGGCGACAGATACGCAGTATTTT. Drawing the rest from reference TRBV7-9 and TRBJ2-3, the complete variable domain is DTGVSQNPRHKITKRGQNVTFRCDPISEHNRLYWYRQTLGQGPEFLTYFQNEAQLEKSRLLSDRFSAERPKGSFSTLEIQRTEQGDSAMYLCASSQERKLAATDTQYFGPGTRLTVL.

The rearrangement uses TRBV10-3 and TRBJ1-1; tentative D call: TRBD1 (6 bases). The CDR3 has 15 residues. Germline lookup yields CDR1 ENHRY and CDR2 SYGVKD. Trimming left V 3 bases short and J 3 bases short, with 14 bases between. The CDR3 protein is CAISDLSGAHTEAFF. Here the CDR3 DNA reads TGTGCCATCAGTGATCTTTCAGGGGCACACACTGAAGCTTTCTTT.

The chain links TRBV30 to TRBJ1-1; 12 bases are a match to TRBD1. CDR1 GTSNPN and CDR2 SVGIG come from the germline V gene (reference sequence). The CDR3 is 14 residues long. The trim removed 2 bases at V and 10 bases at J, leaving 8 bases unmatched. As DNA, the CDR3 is TGTGCCTGGAGTTCCGGGACAGGGGGCTTGGTAGCTTTCTTT. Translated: CAWSSGTGGLVAFF.

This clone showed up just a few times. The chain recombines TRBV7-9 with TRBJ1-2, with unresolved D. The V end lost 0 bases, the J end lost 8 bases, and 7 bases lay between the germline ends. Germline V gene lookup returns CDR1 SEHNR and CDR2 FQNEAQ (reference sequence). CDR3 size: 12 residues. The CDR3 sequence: CASSLAGGGYTF. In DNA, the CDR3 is TGTGCCAGCAGCTTAGCGGGCGGCGGCTACACCTTC.

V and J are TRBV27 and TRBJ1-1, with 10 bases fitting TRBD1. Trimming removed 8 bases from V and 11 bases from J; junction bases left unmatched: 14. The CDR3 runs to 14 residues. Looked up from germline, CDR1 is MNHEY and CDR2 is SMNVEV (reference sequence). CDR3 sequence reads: CASGRTGGNLSAFF. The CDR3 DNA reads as TGTGCCAGCGGTAGGACAGGGGGGAACCTGAGCGCTTTCTTT.

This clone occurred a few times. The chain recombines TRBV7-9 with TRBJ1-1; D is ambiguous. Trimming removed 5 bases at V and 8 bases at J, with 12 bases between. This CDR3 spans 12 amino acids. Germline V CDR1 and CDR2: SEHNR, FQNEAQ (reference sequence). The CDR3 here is CASSVDTSEAFF. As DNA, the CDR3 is TGTGCCAGCAGCGTCGACACCAGCGAAGCTTTCTTT.

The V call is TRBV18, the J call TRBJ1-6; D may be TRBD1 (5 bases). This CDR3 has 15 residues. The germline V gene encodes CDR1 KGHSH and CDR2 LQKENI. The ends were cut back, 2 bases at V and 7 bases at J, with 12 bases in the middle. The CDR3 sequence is CASSPFAGSNSPLHF. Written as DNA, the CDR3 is TGTGCCAGCTCACCATTTGCAGGGTCGAATTCACCCCTCCACTTT.

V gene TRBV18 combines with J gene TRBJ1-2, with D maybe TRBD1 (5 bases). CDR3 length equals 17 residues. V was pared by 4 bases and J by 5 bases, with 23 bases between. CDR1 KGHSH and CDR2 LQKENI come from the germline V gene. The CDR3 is CASSLQTGKDVLYGYTF. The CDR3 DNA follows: TGTGCCAGCTCACTTCAAACAGGCAAAGACGTGCTGTATGGCTACACCTTC. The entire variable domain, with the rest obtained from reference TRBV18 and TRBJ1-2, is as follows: NAGVMQNPRHLVRRRGQEARLRCSPMKGHSHVYWYRQLPEEGLKFMVYLQKENIIDESGMPKERFSAEFPKEGPSILRIQQVVRGDSAAYFCASSLQTGKDVLYGYTFGSGTRLTVV.

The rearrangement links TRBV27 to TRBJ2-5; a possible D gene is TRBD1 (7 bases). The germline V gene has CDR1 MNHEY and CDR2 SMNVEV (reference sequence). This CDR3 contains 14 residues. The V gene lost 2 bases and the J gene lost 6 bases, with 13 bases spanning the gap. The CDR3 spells CASSLGSGGKTQYF. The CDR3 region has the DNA TGTGCCAGCAGTTTAGGGTCAGGGGGGAAGACCCAGTACTTC.